Below are 21 T cell receptor beta chains sequenced from a single sample in a study of OX40 agonist ivuxolimab in advanced cancers. The method was immunoSEQ multiplex PCR; TCRdb's version includes in-frame clones alone and lacks a portion of them. The repertoire holds approximately 40,000 clones, about 90% seen once, with about a tenth in the top ten. Sequenced material: CD4+ or CD8+ T cells sorted from blood, taken in a trial of the OX40 agonist ivuxolimab. The receptors originated from an adult with an advanced solid tumor such as melanoma, head and neck, liver or kidney cancer.

The rearrangement uses TRBV6-5 and TRBJ1-2; D not certain. Looked up from germline, CDR1 is MNHEY and CDR2 is SVGAGI. The ends were cut back, 3 bases at V and 5 bases at J, with 10 bases in the middle. This CDR3 is 13 amino acids long. CDR3 sequence (DNA): TGTGCCAGCAGTTATTCCACCCAGTATGGCTACACCTTC. As protein: CASSYSTQYGYTF.

The CDR3 nucleotides are TGTGCCAGCAGCCCCTACGGGACTAGCGGCAACAATGAGCAGTTCTTC. Amino acid sequence: CASSPYGTSGNNEQFF. The chain couples TRBV9 to TRBJ2-1; 11 bases agree with TRBD2. Germline V lookup: CDR1 SGDLS, CDR2 YYNGEE. This CDR3 is built from 16 residues. The junction had 8 bases not matched to a gene; V was cut back by 4 bases and J by 5 bases.

For the CDR3, the DNA is TGTGCCAGCAGTACAAGGGGGGACTATCTGGGGAATGAGCAGTTCTTC. Encoded protein: CASSTRGDYLGNEQFF. The J gene is TRBJ2-1, the V gene TRBV27; a weak D match, TRBD2 (7 bases). Germline V CDR1 and CDR2: MNHEY, SMNVEV (reference sequence). The CDR3 totals 16 residues. The V end was cut by 5 bases, the J end by 7 bases, with 21 bases between.

V gene TRBV5-4 combines with J gene TRBJ2-1, with 7 positions matching TRBD2. The CDR3 runs to 13 residues. V was clipped by 3 bases and J by 9 bases; unmatched bases: 6. CDR1 is SGHNT, CDR2 YYREEE, per germline (reference sequence). Here the CDR3 reads CASSWDQRGEQFF. Here the CDR3 DNA reads TGTGCCAGCAGCTGGGACCAGCGGGGTGAGCAGTTCTTC.

This clone has a single count. The V and J genes are TRBV11-2 and TRBJ2-7; 7 nucleotides align to TRBD1. J gave up 2 bases and V 1 base, and 2 bases lay outside the gene matches. The CDR3 consists of 14 residues. Germline CDR1 reads SGHAT; CDR2 reads FQNNGV. CDR3 nucleotide sequence: TGTGCCAGCAGCTTAGGTACAGGGGCCTACGAGCAGTACGTC. Its protein is CASSLGTGAYEQYV.

The chain recombines TRBV27 with TRBJ1-2; 9 nucleotides align to TRBD1. V lost 6 bases, J lost 6 bases, and 11 bases stayed unmatched. Germline CDR1 and CDR2: MNHEY and SMNVEV (reference sequence). The CDR3 extends over 15 amino acids. CDR3 DNA: TGTGCCAGCAGACAGAGGACAGGGGCTTACCATGGCTACACCTTC. Amino acids: CASRQRTGAYHGYTF.

The chain carries TRBV7-9 and TRBJ1-4, with D perhaps TRBD1 (6 bases). V was trimmed by 5 bases and J by 4 bases, leaving 20 bases between them. The CDR3 is made up of 17 amino acids. In germline, CDR1 is SEHNR, CDR2 FQNEAQ (reference sequence). CDR3 protein: CASSDGQRGMFNEKLFF. The CDR3 coding sequence is TGTGCCAGCAGCGATGGACAGCGCGGAATGTTTAATGAAAAACTGTTTTTT.

The CDR3 nucleotides are TGTGCCAGCACCAGCCCCGGCGGAAACACCATATATTTT. It translates to CASTSPGGNTIYF. This chain uses TRBV28 with TRBJ1-3; no definite D call. In germline, CDR1 is MDHEN, CDR2 SYDVKM. This CDR3 is 13 amino acids long. Trimming took 7 bases from V and 4 from J, leaving 11 bases between them.

With respect to this clone: Other DNA sequences in this sample translate to the same CDR3. The V and J genes are TRBV6-5 and TRBJ1-4, with D perhaps matching TRBD1 (5 bases). The CDR3 contains 15 residues. Trimming removed 5 bases at V and 2 bases at J, with 12 bases between. Germline values: CDR1 MNHEY, CDR2 SVGAGI. CDR3 sequence reads: CASSPVGGTNEKLFF. The CDR3 bases are TGTGCCAGCAGTCCCGTCGGGGGGACTAATGAAAAACTGTTTTTT.

The genes are TRBV6-1 and TRBJ2-7, with 10 bases that match TRBD2. Germline V gives CDR1 MNHNS, CDR2 SASEGT. This CDR3 is 13 amino acids long. The J segment lost 3 bases and the V segment lost 6 bases, leaving 2 bases of the junction unmatched. The DNA of the CDR3 is TGTGCCAGCAGGGCTAGCGGGAGCTACGAGCAGTACTTC. Amino acids: CASRASGSYEQYF.

The sample holds a few counts of this clone. V gene TRBV6-1 combines with J gene TRBJ2-1; D is undetermined. There are 13 residues in the CDR3. Germline V gene sequence: CDR1 MNHNS, CDR2 SASEGT. Trimming shortened V by 6 bases and J by 4 bases, and 10 bases separated the two germline ends. CDR3 sequence (DNA): TGTGCCAGCAGGCCCATGGTGTACAATGAGCAGTTCTTC. Translating gives CASRPMVYNEQFF.

This chain joins TRBV5-4 and TRBJ2-2; D remains unclear. Germline CDR1 reads SGHNT; CDR2 reads YYREEE (reference sequence). Trimming took off 4 bases at V and 6 bases at J, with 10 bases between the two ends. CDR3 length: 13 residues. CDR3 coding DNA: TGTGCCAGCAGCACTAACCGACCCGGGGAGCTGTTTTTT. Translation: CASSTNRPGELFF.

V usage is TRBV28 and J usage is TRBJ1-3; D is possibly TRBD1 (6 bases). The germline CDR1 and CDR2 sequences are MDHEN and SYDVKM. Trimming pared 5 bases from V and 0 bases from J, leaving 17 bases between. The CDR3 has 17 amino acids. The CDR3 is CASSTLDSVNSGNTIYF. DNA of the CDR3: TGTGCCAGCAGTACGTTGGACAGTGTTAACTCTGGAAACACCATATATTTT. Full variable domain (outside the CDR3, taken from reference TRBV28 and TRBJ1-3): DVKVTQSSRYLVKRTGEKVFLECVQDMDHENMFWYRQDPGLGLRLIYFSYDVKMKEKGDIPEGYSVSREKKERFSLILESASTNQTSMYLCASSTLDSVNSGNTIYFGEGSWLTVV.

The rearrangement joins TRBV10-2 to TRBJ2-4; D gene ambiguous. Germline-derived CDR1 and CDR2 are WSHSY and SAAADI. The CDR3 covers 15 residues. The V end lost 2 bases, the J end lost 0 bases, and 8 bases lay between the germline ends. CDR3 sequence: CASSEDGIAKNIQYF. CDR3 in DNA: TGCGCCAGCAGTGAGGATGGGATAGCCAAAAACATTCAGTACTTC.

The chain has TRBV13 and TRBJ2-4; D may correspond to TRBD1 or TRBD2 (6 bases each). The CDR3 is 18 amino acids. V was cut by 2 bases and J by 1 base, with 18 bases left in between. CDR1 is PRHDT and CDR2 is FYEKMQ in the germline V gene (reference sequence). CDR3 in DNA: TGTGCCAGCAGCTTACGCTTAGGGGGGCCATCTGCCAAAAACATTCAGTACTTC. Translation gives CASSLRLGGPSAKNIQYF. Looking up the rest from reference TRBV13 and TRBJ2-4 gives the full variable domain: AAGVIQSPRHLIKEKRETATLKCYPIPRHDTVYWYQQGPGQDPQFLISFYEKMQSDKGSIPDRFSAQQFSDYHSELNMSSLELGDSALYFCASSLRLGGPSAKNIQYFGAGTRLSVL.

This chain uses TRBV27 with TRBJ2-1, with 13 positions matching TRBD2. The CDR3 consists of 15 residues. CDR1 is MNHEY and CDR2 is SMNVEV in the germline V gene (reference sequence). V shed 5 bases, J shed 7 bases, and the junction held 5 bases outside the gene matches. The CDR3 sequence is CASSAGTSGKNEQFF. The CDR3 coding sequence is TGTGCCAGCAGTGCCGGGACTAGCGGGAAGAATGAGCAGTTCTTC.

The chain joins TRBV7-3 to TRBJ2-2, with 9 bases identical to TRBD2. V lost 2 bases, J lost 6 bases, and 10 bases stayed unmatched. In germline, CDR1 is SGHTA, CDR2 FQGTGA. This CDR3 comprises 17 residues. CDR3 bases: TGTGCCAGCAGCTTAGCGGGAGGGGCCACGGGGGCCGGGGAGCTGTTTTTT. It specifies CASSLAGGATGAGELFF.

This chain uses TRBV11-2 with TRBJ2-1; D not resolved. The CDR3 contains 12 residues. Germline V gene lookup returns CDR1 SGHAT and CDR2 FQNNGV. V was clipped by 1 base and J by 8 bases, with 6 bases between them. CDR3 bases: TGTGCCAGCAGCTTAGGGGCAGATGAGCAGTTCTTC. Translated: CASSLGADEQFF.

The chain is built from TRBV27 and TRBJ2-7; TRBD1 agrees at 7 bases. Germline trimming cut 5 bases from V and 4 bases from J; bases unmatched to any gene: 8. The CDR3 is 14 amino acids. Germline CDR1 is MNHEY and CDR2 is SMNVEV (reference sequence). Here the CDR3 reads CASSQTRTGYEQYF. The DNA for the CDR3 is TGTGCCAGCAGTCAAACGCGGACAGGATACGAGCAGTACTTC.

The chain links TRBV27 to TRBJ2-2, with TRBD2 matching 8 bases. V lost 3 bases and J lost 7; bases outside the gene matches: 16. This CDR3 contains 18 residues. Germline V gives CDR1 MNHEY, CDR2 SMNVEV (reference sequence). Here the CDR3 reads CASSLTLLAALGGGELFF. As DNA, the CDR3 is TGTGCCAGCAGTTTGACCCTACTAGCGGCCCTTGGTGGCGGGGAGCTGTTTTTT.

The chain uses TRBV6-5 and TRBJ1-1, with D maybe TRBD1 (6 bases). This CDR3 contains 16 residues. The V and J ends lost 0 bases and 2 bases respectively, with 13 bases between them. In germline, CDR1 is MNHEY, CDR2 SVGAGI. The CDR3: CASSYSRGADNTEAFF. DNA for the CDR3: TGTGCCAGCAGTTACTCAAGGGGGGCGGATAACACTGAAGCTTTCTTT.